Listed here are 31 T cell receptor beta chains from one sample, sequenced in a study of shared clonotypes between healthy human individuals. Produced via immunoSEQ multiplex PCR; TCRdb's table is partial and in-frame only. This sample has 950,000 to 1,100,000 clones, with about 75% found just once. Sequenced sample: memory CD4+ T cells sorted from blood. Described subset: CD45RA-negative fraction. The receptors shown here come from a man in his late teens or twenties in good health.

This clone was counted a few times. The V call is TRBV2, the J call TRBJ1-2; the D is unclear. V was clipped by 3 bases and J by 2 bases, with 7 bases between them. The CDR3 extends over 13 amino acids. From germline, CDR1 is SNHLY and CDR2 FYNNEI. CDR3 sequence reads: CASSEVGNYGYTF. In DNA, the CDR3 is TGTGCCAGCAGTGAGGTCGGAAACTATGGCTACACCTTC.

This chain links TRBV2 with TRBJ2-3; D gene uncertain. Per germline, CDR1 SNHLY and CDR2 FYNNEI. The CDR3 consists of 14 residues. Trimming stripped 4 bases from V and 2 bases from J, with 10 bases between. The CDR3 DNA reads TGTGCCAGCAGTGTTCATATCAACACAGATACGCAGTATTTT. Its protein is CASSVHINTDTQYF. The variable domain in full, completed from reference TRBV2 and TRBJ2-3, reads EPEVTQTPSHQVTQMGQEVILRCVPISNHLYFYWYRQILGQKVEFLVSFYNNEISEKSEIFDDQFSVERPDGSNFTLKIRSTKLEDSAMYFCASSVHINTDTQYFGPGTRLTVL.

The chain is built from TRBV18 and TRBJ2-3; the D is unclear. Trimming cost V 1 base and J 2 bases, with 10 bases left between them. There are 15 residues in the CDR3. Germline CDR1 reads KGHSH; CDR2 reads LQKENI. As DNA, the CDR3 is TGTGCCAGCTCACCACAGCAGAGTATCACAGATACGCAGTATTTT. This codes for CASSPQQSITDTQYF.

The rearrangement joins TRBV7-2 to TRBJ1-2, with D unresolved. From germline, CDR1 is SGHTA and CDR2 FQGNSA. This CDR3 is built from 13 residues. V was trimmed by 8 bases and J by 6 bases, leaving 16 bases between them. CDR3 DNA: TGTGCCAGCTCATGGAACAGAAGAGATGGCTACACCTTC. This sequence encodes CASSWNRRDGYTF.

J is TRBJ2-3 and V is TRBV18, with 8 bases lining up with TRBD1. The V gene end was trimmed by 3 bases and the J gene end by 4 bases; junction bases not matched to a gene: 12. Germline V CDR1 and CDR2: KGHSH, LQKENI. The CDR3 consists of 17 residues. The CDR3 is CASSPSGQGARADTQYF. The CDR3 DNA reads as TGTGCCAGCTCACCGTCGGGGCAGGGGGCGCGCGCAGATACGCAGTATTTT.

The J gene is TRBJ1-1, the V gene TRBV11-2, with D hard to call. The CDR3 length is 13 residues. Looked up from germline, CDR1 is SGHAT and CDR2 is FQNNGV. V was clipped by 5 bases and J by 5 bases, with 12 bases between them. For the CDR3, the DNA is TGTGCCAGCAGCCCGAAGACTGTGACTGAAGCTTTCTTT. Translating gives CASSPKTVTEAFF.

The rearrangement links TRBV10-3 to TRBJ2-1, with 11 bases that match TRBD2. Germline values: CDR1 ENHRY, CDR2 SYGVKD. The CDR3 has 14 amino acids. V shed 6 bases and J 6 bases; nucleotides not matched to a gene: 4. In DNA, the CDR3 is TGTGCCATCAGGACCGGGACTAGCGGCAATGAGCAGTTCTTC. This sequence encodes CAIRTGTSGNEQFF.

This clone has just one count. J is TRBJ1-5 and V is TRBV27; 8 nucleotides agree with TRBD1. V lost 3 bases to trimming and J lost 1 base; unmatched junction nucleotides: 5. The germline V gene has CDR1 MNHEY and CDR2 SMNVEV (reference sequence). This CDR3 is built from 16 residues. CDR3 DNA: TGTGCCAGCAGTTTCGACTACAGGGGGAGCAATCAGCCCCAGCATTTT. This translates into CASSFDYRGSNQPQHF.

The J gene is TRBJ1-4, the V gene TRBV7-2; perhaps TRBD1 as D (6 bases). V lost 5 bases, J lost 4 bases, and 14 bases lay in between. Germline CDR1 and CDR2: SGHTA and FQGNSA. The CDR3 covers 15 residues. The CDR3 nucleotides are TGTGCCAGCAGCCCAATGAGGGGGAATAATGAAAAACTGTTTTTT. It yields the protein CASSPMRGNNEKLFF.

V gene TRBV14 combines with J gene TRBJ2-3; possible D gene TRBD2, 6 bases. The CDR3 spans 17 residues. Trimming cost V 5 bases and J 0 bases, with 18 bases left between them. Looked up from germline, CDR1 is SGHDN and CDR2 is FVKESK. CDR3 protein: CASSDGALARSTDTQYF. In nucleotides, the CDR3 is TGTGCCAGCAGCGATGGGGCACTAGCCCGTAGCACAGATACGCAGTATTTT.

The rearrangement uses TRBV27 and TRBJ1-2; the D gene is possibly TRBD1 (5 bases). CDR3 size: 14 residues. Germline values: CDR1 MNHEY, CDR2 SMNVEV (reference sequence). V was shortened by 3 bases and J by 8 bases, with 16 bases between the two germline ends. The CDR3 loop reads CASSFAEQGAGYTF. CDR3 nucleotides: TGTGCCAGCAGTTTTGCAGAACAAGGGGCAGGCTACACCTTC.

The chain carries TRBV10-3 and TRBJ2-1; possibly TRBD2 for D (5 bases). V was shortened by 0 bases and J by 4 bases, with 10 bases between the two germline ends. This CDR3 region has 15 residues. The germline V gene has CDR1 ENHRY and CDR2 SYGVKD. This chain's CDR3 is CAISESGGAYNEQFF. DNA for the CDR3: TGTGCCATCAGTGAGTCAGGAGGAGCATACAATGAGCAGTTCTTC.

V gene TRBV2 combines with J gene TRBJ2-3; 14 nucleotides agree with TRBD2. CDR3 length: 18 residues. The V gene end was trimmed by 10 bases and the J gene end by 5 bases; junction bases not matched to a gene: 17. Germline V gives CDR1 SNHLY, CDR2 FYNNEI. CDR3 protein: CATLGGLAGGVRGDTQYF. The CDR3 nucleotides are TGTGCCACCCTAGGTGGACTAGCGGGAGGAGTTCGAGGAGATACGCAGTATTTT.

This sequence joins TRBV5-4 and TRBJ1-6, with unresolved D. CDR1 SGHNT and CDR2 YYREEE come from the germline V gene (reference sequence). The CDR3 contains 18 residues. With 0 bases removed from V and 5 bases from J, the gap between germline ends came to 18 bases. This CDR3 reads CASSLGGVRAVNNSPLHF. The CDR3 DNA follows: TGTGCCAGCAGCTTGGGAGGAGTACGGGCAGTCAATAATTCACCCCTCCACTTT.

On this clone: The identical CDR3 is also encoded by other nucleotide sequences in the sample. The V gene is TRBV4-1, the J gene TRBJ1-6, with 7 positions matching TRBD1. J lost 5 bases, V lost 3 bases, and 4 bases had no gene match. This CDR3 region has 15 residues. Germline assignment: CDR1 MGHRA and CDR2 YSYEKL. The CDR3: CASSQGTANNSPLHF. The CDR3 bases are TGCGCCAGCAGCCAGGGGACAGCTAATAATTCACCCCTCCACTTT.

The J gene is TRBJ2-2, the V gene TRBV5-4; 10 bases are shared with TRBD2. This CDR3 comprises 16 residues. In germline, CDR1 is SGHNT, CDR2 YYREEE (reference sequence). V was clipped by 3 bases and J by 4 bases; unmatched bases: 6. Here the CDR3 DNA reads TGTGCCAGCAGCTCCGTAGCGGGAGGTAGCACCGGGGAGCTGTTTTTT. This translates into CASSSVAGGSTGELFF.

The rearrangement uses TRBV18 and TRBJ2-3, with TRBD2 matching over 7 bases. Germline CDR1 and CDR2: KGHSH and LQKENI. This CDR3 is 16 amino acids long. The V gene end was trimmed by 3 bases and the J gene end by 4 bases; junction bases not matched to a gene: 10. The CDR3, as DNA: TGTGCCAGCTCACCCCGGCTAGCGGATGGCTCAGATACGCAGTATTTT. Protein product: CASSPRLADGSDTQYF.

CDR3: CASSQKETQYF. The CDR3 DNA is TGTGCCAGCAGCCAAAAAGAGACCCAGTACTTC. This rearrangement joins TRBV13 to TRBJ2-5, with D unclear. Germline CDR1 PRHDT, CDR2 FYEKMQ (reference sequence). CDR3 length: 11 amino acids. Deletions cut 5 bases from V and 3 bases from J, with 4 bases between.

The chain joins TRBV6-5 to TRBJ1-1; 8 positions agree with TRBD1. Germline CDR1 MNHEY, CDR2 SVGAGI. The CDR3 is 15 amino acids. Trimming cost V 5 bases and J 6 bases; bases outside gene matches: 11. The CDR3: CASSRTGWILAEAFF. The CDR3 nucleotides read TGTGCCAGCAGTCGGACAGGGTGGATCTTAGCTGAAGCTTTCTTT.

The V gene is TRBV2, the J gene TRBJ1-1; D unresolved. CDR3 length: 13 amino acids. V lost 4 bases, J lost 1 base, and 7 bases lay in between. From germline, CDR1 is SNHLY and CDR2 FYNNEI. DNA for the CDR3: TGTGCCAGCAGTGGGTCGGGGAACACTGAAGCTTTCTTT. This sequence encodes CASSGSGNTEAFF.

The chain has TRBV19 and TRBJ1-4, with no clear D. Germline V gives CDR1 LNHDA, CDR2 SQIVND (reference sequence). The CDR3 has 13 residues. V gave up 6 bases and J gave up 8 bases, with 13 bases separating them. CDR3 in amino acids: CASSGYLGEKLFF. CDR3 sequence (DNA): TGTGCCAGTAGCGGATATCTCGGCGAAAAACTGTTTTTT. The full variable domain, completed using reference TRBV19 and TRBJ1-4, is DGGITQSPKYLFRKEGQNVTLSCEQNLNHDAMYWYRQDPGQGLRLIYYSQIVNDFQKGDIAEGYSVSREKKESFPLTVTSAQKNPTAFYLCASSGYLGEKLFFGSGTQLSVL.

The rearrangement uses TRBV6-6 and TRBJ2-1; 13 nucleotides match TRBD2. V was pared by 2 bases and J by 10 bases, with 8 bases of the junction left unmatched. The germline V gene encodes CDR1 MNHNY and CDR2 SVGAGI (reference sequence). The CDR3 runs 16 residues. CDR3: CASSYPTSGGLGEQFF. In DNA, the CDR3 is TGTGCCAGCAGTTACCCGACTAGCGGGGGGCTAGGGGAGCAGTTCTTC.

There are many counts of this clone. This rearrangement joins TRBV18 to TRBJ2-5, with D uncertain. Germline-derived CDR1 and CDR2 are KGHSH and LQKENI. The CDR3 length is 13 residues. Trimming shortened V by 4 bases and J by 5 bases, and 11 bases separated the two germline ends. This chain's CDR3 is CASSLNHLETQYF. The DNA of the CDR3 is TGTGCCAGCTCACTGAACCACCTCGAGACCCAGTACTTC.

The CDR3 loop is CASSFSAGGTNNYNEQFF. The CDR3 coding sequence is TGTGCCAGCAGTTTTTCAGCGGGGGGGACAAATAACTACAATGAGCAGTTCTTC. The V gene is TRBV27, the J gene TRBJ2-1; 10 nucleotides line up with TRBD2. Trimming took 3 bases from V and 3 from J; bases not matched to a gene: 11. The CDR3 has 18 residues. Germline loops: CDR1 MNHEY, CDR2 SMNVEV (reference sequence).

The genes are TRBV2 and TRBJ1-4, with D hard to call. The V end lost 6 bases, the J end lost 0 bases, and 14 bases lay between the germline ends. The germline gives CDR1 SNHLY, CDR2 FYNNEI. CDR3 length equals 16 residues. CDR3 loop: CASREGVGTTNEKLFF. CDR3 DNA: TGTGCCAGCAGGGAGGGAGTCGGCACAACTAATGAAAAACTGTTTTTT.

This chain connects TRBV5-1 to TRBJ1-4, with TRBD1 matching 11 bases. The CDR3 covers 16 residues. V gave up 4 bases and J gave up 5 bases; unmatched junction bases: 7. The germline V gene encodes CDR1 SGHRS and CDR2 YFSETQ. The CDR3 coding sequence is TGCGCCAGCAGCCCGGGACAGGGGGACAGGAATGAAAAACTGTTTTTT. It translates to CASSPGQGDRNEKLFF.

The chain couples TRBV5-1 to TRBJ2-7; 7 nucleotides agree with TRBD2. The CDR3 is made up of 14 amino acids. Germline assignment: CDR1 SGHRS and CDR2 YFSETQ. The V segment lost 4 bases and the J segment 6 bases; nucleotides outside the gene matches: 10. The CDR3 region is CASSLDGERGEQYF. CDR3 bases: TGCGCCAGCAGCCTTGACGGCGAGCGGGGCGAGCAGTACTTC.

This clone was recorded once. Other DNA variants within this sample encode the same CDR3. The genes are TRBV5-4 and TRBJ2-7; D gene unclear. The CDR3 extends over 13 amino acids. The V and J ends lost 0 bases and 3 bases respectively, with 7 bases between them. CDR1 SGHNT and CDR2 YYREEE come from the germline V gene (reference sequence). DNA of the CDR3: TGTGCCAGCAGCTTGGATGGGGTCTACGAGCAGTACTTC. Amino acids: CASSLDGVYEQYF.

V and J are TRBV2 and TRBJ2-5, with 7 bases identical to TRBD1. Trimming took 3 bases from V and 3 from J; bases not matched to a gene: 4. This CDR3 has 14 residues. Per the germline V gene, CDR1 is SNHLY and CDR2 is FYNNEI. CDR3 DNA sequence: TGTGCCAGCAGTGACCGGGACAGAAAAGAGACCCAGTACTTC. It is translated as CASSDRDRKETQYF.

This chain uses TRBV5-1 with TRBJ1-3, with 7 bases fitting TRBD1. The V segment lost 2 bases and the J segment 7 bases; nucleotides outside the gene matches: 6. The CDR3 contains 14 residues. Germline assignment: CDR1 SGHRS and CDR2 YFSETQ. The CDR3: CASSFSTGLNTIYF. Written as DNA, the CDR3 is TGCGCCAGCAGCTTTTCGACAGGGTTGAACACCATATATTTT. The full variable domain, completed using reference TRBV5-1 and TRBJ1-3, is KAGVTQTPRYLIKTRGQQVTLSCSPISGHRSVSWYQQTPGQGLQFLFEYFSETQRNKGNFPGRFSGRQFSNSRSEMNVSTLELGDSALYLCASSFSTGLNTIYFGEGSWLTVV.

The count of this clone is one. V and J are TRBV18 and TRBJ2-5; TRBD2 aligns across 9 bases. Looked up from germline, CDR1 is KGHSH and CDR2 is LQKENI. Trimming cost V 2 bases and J 5 bases; bases outside gene matches: 3. This CDR3 is built from 14 residues. The DNA of the CDR3 is TGTGCCAGCTCACCAATAGCGGGGGCGGAGACCCAGTACTTC. Translation: CASSPIAGAETQYF.